This TCR beta chain was captured by sequencing in a study of T cell responses to AZD1222 COVID-19 vaccine. Assay: immunoSEQ multiplex PCR; the TCRdb copy retains only in-frame clones and omits some. The sample lists roughly 99,000 clones, around nine tenths occurring once. Germline CDR1 MNHEY, CDR2 SVGAGI. The V gene lost 0 bases and the J gene lost 9 bases, with 9 bases spanning the gap. This CDR3 has 14 amino acids. The input for sequencing was peripheral blood, taken on day 0 of AZD1222 vaccination. The receptor's source is an adult in good health. The chain links TRBV6-5 to TRBJ1-6; possible D gene TRBD1, 6 bases. The CDR3 coding sequence is TGTGCCAGCAGTTACTCAGGGGGAAGTTCACCCCTCCACTTT. Translated, it gives CASSYSGGSSPLHF.